Each of the 17 T cell receptor beta chains below was sequenced from the same sample in a study of identical twins. TCRdb ran MiXCR on the 5' RACE reads and lists one entry per CDR3 protein. The profile shows about 720,000 distinct CDR3 sequences, 8% to 9% of them singletons. The same data also contributed to another study, on yellow fever vaccine responses in identical twins.

The sample taken for sequencing was PBMCs. The source of these receptors is a woman aged 18-29 years in good health.

This clonotype was seen at least ten times. This chain connects TRBV6-6 to TRBJ2-7; D possibly corresponds to TRBD1 (6 bases). This CDR3 spans 11 amino acids. V shed 10 bases and J shed 5 bases, with 12 bases lying between them. The germline V gene has CDR1 MNHNY and CDR2 SVGAGI (reference sequence). DNA for the CDR3: TGTGCCACCTACAGGGTCCACGAGCAGTACTTC. As protein: CATYRVHEQYF.

Only a few counts were recorded for this clonotype. This chain connects TRBV27 to TRBJ2-7; D not certain. The CDR3 runs 14 residues. The V and J ends lost 3 bases and 2 bases respectively, with 11 bases between them. Germline V gene lookup returns CDR1 MNHEY and CDR2 SMNVEV (reference sequence). The CDR3 loop is CASSLGSSTYEQYF. The DNA of the CDR3 is TGTGCCAGCAGTTTGGGAAGCAGTACCTACGAGCAGTACTTC.

This rearrangement joins TRBV28 to TRBJ2-7, with unresolved D. CDR3 size: 12 residues. From germline, CDR1 is MDHEN and CDR2 SYDVKM. V lost 2 bases, J lost 6 bases, and 8 bases lay in between. The CDR3 sequence: CASSLVDAEQYF. The CDR3 nucleotides are TGTGCCAGCAGTTTAGTAGATGCCGAGCAGTACTTC. Filled out from reference TRBV28 and TRBJ2-7, the complete variable domain reads DVKVTQSSRYLVKRTGEKVFLECVQDMDHENMFWYRQDPGLGLRLIYFSYDVKMKEKGDIPEGYSVSREKKERFSLILESASTNQTSMYLCASSLVDAEQYFGPGTRLTVT.

This clonotype was found many times. The chain employs TRBV12-3 or TRBV12-4 and TRBJ1-1, with D uncertain. The CDR3 has 13 amino acids. The V and J ends lost 4 bases and 7 bases respectively, with 13 bases between them. Here the CDR3 reads CASSSPVLFEAFF. The CDR3 bases are TGTGCCAGCAGTTCCCCGGTACTCTTTGAAGCTTTCTTT.

The V and J genes are TRBV28 and TRBJ2-3; tentative D call: TRBD1 (6 bases). V dropped 4 bases and J dropped 0 bases, with 20 bases sitting between them. The CDR3 is made up of 18 amino acids. The germline CDR1 and CDR2 sequences are MDHEN and SYDVKM. In nucleotides, the CDR3 is TGTGCCAGCAGTTCCTTAAGGATACAGGGAGCGAGCACAGATACGCAGTATTTT. Its protein is CASSSLRIQGASTDTQYF.

This chain joins TRBV4-3 and TRBJ2-7; 7 nucleotides match TRBD1. The junction had 9 bases not matched to a gene; V was cut back by 0 bases and J by 4 bases. The CDR3 loop spans 16 amino acids. Germline assignment: CDR1 LGHNA and CDR2 YSLEER. CDR3 in DNA: TGCGCCAGCAGCCAAGATGCCGGACAGGCCCAATACGAGCAGTACTTC. It is translated as CASSQDAGQAQYEQYF.

This clonotype was observed a handful of times. The chain uses TRBV14 and TRBJ2-7; D is possibly TRBD1 or TRBD2 (6 bases each). This CDR3 comprises 13 residues. Trimming cost V 6 bases and J 9 bases, with 18 bases left between them. Germline V gene data show CDR1 as SGHDN and CDR2 as FVKESK. CDR3 protein: CASRPIADSRQYF. In nucleotides, the CDR3 is TGTGCCAGCAGGCCTATAGCGGACAGCAGGCAGTACTTC.

This clonotype occurred a few times. The chain couples TRBV29-1 to TRBJ1-1; D call uncertain. CDR1 is SQVTM and CDR2 is ANQGSEA in the germline V gene. There are 10 residues in the CDR3. The ends were cut back, 4 bases at V and 4 bases at J, with 4 bases in the middle. The DNA of the CDR3 is TGCAGCGTTGTTGGCACTGAAGCTTTCTTT. This gives the protein CSVVGTEAFF.

This clonotype was counted many times. The rearrangement joins TRBV12-3 or TRBV12-4 to TRBJ2-3; a weak D match, TRBD2 (5 bases). This CDR3 contains 16 residues. V lost 2 bases and J lost 5, with 17 bases in between. The CDR3 bases are TGTGCCAGCAGTTTATTCGGTCGGGAAGAAGTAGATACGCAGTATTTT. Its translation is CASSLFGREEVDTQYF.

The chain uses TRBV5-1 and TRBJ1-4; D is unclear. From germline, CDR1 is SGHRS and CDR2 YFSETQ. The CDR3 has 14 residues. Trimming stripped 5 bases from V and 5 bases from J, with 13 bases between. The CDR3 is CASSLSGSNEKLFF. DNA for the CDR3: TGCGCCAGCAGTCTTAGTGGCTCGAATGAAAAACTGTTTTTT.

This clonotype was counted many times. The V gene is TRBV29-1, the J gene TRBJ1-2; D not resolved. CDR3 size: 12 residues. The germline V gene has CDR1 SQVTM and CDR2 ANQGSEA. The V end lost 3 bases, the J end lost 6 bases, and 11 bases lay between the germline ends. For the CDR3, the DNA is TGCAGCGTTGATGTCCCGAGCCATGGCTACACCTTC. This codes for CSVDVPSHGYTF. Drawing the rest from reference TRBV29-1 and TRBJ1-2, the complete variable domain is SAVISQKPSRDICQRGTSLTIQCQVDSQVTMMFWYRQQPGQSLTLIATANQGSEATYESGFVIDKFPISRPNLTFSTLTVSNMSPEDSSIYLCSVDVPSHGYTFGSGTRLTVV.

This clonotype was observed many times. The chain uses TRBV12-3 or TRBV12-4 and TRBJ1-2, with 9 bases matching TRBD1. Losses at the gene ends were 3 bases for V and 8 bases for J; bases not matched to a gene: 4. The CDR3 length is 13 residues. In DNA form, the CDR3 reads TGTGCCAGCAGTTTTCCGGGACAGGGAGGCTACACCTTC. This codes for CASSFPGQGGYTF.

This clonotype was counted only a few times. This chain uses TRBV25-1 with TRBJ2-1, with D uncertain. V was cut by 0 bases and J by 10 bases, with 10 bases left in between. In germline, CDR1 is MGHDK, CDR2 SYGVNS. This CDR3 is built from 13 residues. CDR3 bases: TGTGCCAGCAGTGAATATCCCCCCAGGGAGCAGTTCTTC. Protein sequence: CASSEYPPREQFF.

A few counts support this clonotype. This chain connects TRBV11-1 to TRBJ2-7; 14 nucleotides align to TRBD2. Germline CDR1 SGHAT, CDR2 FQDESV (reference sequence). V lost 2 bases to trimming and J lost 5 bases; unmatched junction nucleotides: 11. The CDR3 is 18 residues long. Here the CDR3 reads CASSLPQTSGRAGHEQYF. The CDR3 DNA reads as TGTGCCAGCAGCTTACCCCAGACTAGCGGGAGGGCTGGCCACGAGCAGTACTTC.

This clonotype was seen more than once but under ten times. This chain connects TRBV2 to TRBJ2-3; 8 nucleotides match TRBD1. The CDR3 runs to 15 residues. Germline CDR1 reads SNHLY; CDR2 reads FYNNEI. The J segment lost 5 bases and the V segment lost 7 bases, leaving 11 bases of the junction unmatched. The CDR3 loop is CASNQDREVRDTQYF. CDR3 in DNA: TGTGCCAGCAACCAGGACAGGGAGGTCAGAGATACGCAGTATTTT.

V gene TRBV29-1 combines with J gene TRBJ2-6, with D uncertain. The V end lost 3 bases, the J end lost 0 bases, and 6 bases lay between the germline ends. CDR1 and CDR2 from the germline V gene are SQVTM and ANQGSEA. The CDR3 contains 14 residues. The CDR3, as DNA: TGCAGCGTTGAGGCCTTCTCTGGGGCCAACGTCCTGACTTTC. Translating gives CSVEAFSGANVLTF.

J is TRBJ2-3 and V is TRBV7-8; 7 bases are a match to TRBD2. This CDR3 has 19 amino acids. V shed 7 bases, J shed 8 bases, and the junction held 27 bases outside the gene matches. Germline V lookup: CDR1 SGHVS, CDR2 FQNEAQ. This CDR3 is CASTPFRTSAERGPGTQYF. The CDR3 bases are TGTGCCAGCACCCCCTTTCGAACTAGCGCGGAGAGGGGTCCCGGTACGCAGTATTTT. The variable domain in full, completed from reference TRBV7-8 and TRBJ2-3, reads GAGVSQSPRYKVAKRGQDVALRCDPISGHVSLFWYQQALGQGPEFLTYFQNEAQLDKSGLPSDRFFAERPEGSVSTLKIQRTQQEDSAVYLCASTPFRTSAERGPGTQYFGPGTRLTVL.